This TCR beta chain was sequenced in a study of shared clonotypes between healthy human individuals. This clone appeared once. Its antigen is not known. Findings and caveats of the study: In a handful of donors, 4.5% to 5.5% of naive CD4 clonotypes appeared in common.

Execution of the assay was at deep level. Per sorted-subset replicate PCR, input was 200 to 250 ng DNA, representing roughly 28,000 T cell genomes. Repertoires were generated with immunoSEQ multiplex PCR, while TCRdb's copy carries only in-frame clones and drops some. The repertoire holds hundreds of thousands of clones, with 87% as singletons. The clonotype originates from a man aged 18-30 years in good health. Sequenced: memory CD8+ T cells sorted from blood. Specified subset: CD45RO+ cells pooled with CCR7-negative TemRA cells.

The CDR3: CATSREGALVEKLFF. The CDR3 DNA sequence: TGTGCCACCAGCAGGGAGGGGGCGCTTGTTGAAAAACTGTTTTTT. The V and J genes are TRBV15 and TRBJ1-4; 7 bases fit TRBD1. V dropped 3 bases and J dropped 7; count of bases not matched to a gene: 8. The CDR3 consists of 15 residues. CDR1 LNHNV and CDR2 YYDKDF come from the germline V gene (reference sequence). Full variable domain (remainder filled in from reference TRBV15 and TRBJ1-4): DAMVIQNPRYQVTQFGKPVTLSCSQTLNHNVMYWYQQKSSQAPKLLFHYYDKDFNNEADTPDNFQSRRPNTSFCFLDIRSPGLGDTAMYLCATSREGALVEKLFFGSGTQLSVL.